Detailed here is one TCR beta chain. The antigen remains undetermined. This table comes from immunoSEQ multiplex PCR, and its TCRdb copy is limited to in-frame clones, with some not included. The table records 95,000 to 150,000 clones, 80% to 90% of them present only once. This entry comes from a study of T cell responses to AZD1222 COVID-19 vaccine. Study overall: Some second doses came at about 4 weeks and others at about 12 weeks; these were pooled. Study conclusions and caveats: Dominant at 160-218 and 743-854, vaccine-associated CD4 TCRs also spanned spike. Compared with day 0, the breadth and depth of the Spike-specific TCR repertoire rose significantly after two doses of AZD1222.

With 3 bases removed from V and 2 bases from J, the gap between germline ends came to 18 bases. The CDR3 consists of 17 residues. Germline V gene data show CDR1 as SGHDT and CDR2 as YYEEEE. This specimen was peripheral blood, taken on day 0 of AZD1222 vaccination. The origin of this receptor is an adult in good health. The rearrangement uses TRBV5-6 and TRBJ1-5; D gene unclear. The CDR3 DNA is TGTGCCAGCAGCTCCTATCACCAGGCCCTCGGCAATCAGCCCCAGCATTTT. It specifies CASSSYHQALGNQPQHF.